This record looks at one TCR beta chain sequence and its context. This sample was taken from a study of shared clonotypes between healthy human individuals. The repertoire was sequenced with immunoSEQ multiplex PCR; TCRdb's copy has only in-frame clones and lacks some. This table has 450,000 to 550,000 clones, 79% appearing once. Input material: PBMCs. The source of this sequence is a woman aged 40 to 50 in good health. Some clones in this sample may be carry-over from other donors' samples.

CDR3 sequence: CASSLAGGNGEQFF. The CDR3 DNA reads TGTGCCAGCAGCTTAGCGGGAGGAAACGGTGAGCAGTTCTTC. The genes are TRBV7-3 and TRBJ2-1; 8 bases match TRBD2. The CDR3 extends over 14 amino acids. Germline lookup yields CDR1 SGHTA and CDR2 FQGTGA. Germline trimming cut 2 bases from V and 9 bases from J; bases unmatched to any gene: 6.